This passage covers 17 T cell receptor beta chains from one sample sequenced in a study of blood T cells in healthy people across ages (dated by TCRdb to between 2014 and 2016). The library was made by 5' RACE. A second about 7 to 11 cycle PCR used a sample-barcoded 5' primer and a J-beta primer mix. Clones were called with MiXCR by TCRdb after fastp trimmed the public reads at Q25, and only in-frame beta chains were retained. Rows are unified per CDR3 protein, each entry keeping the most common DNA and genes. Here the sample has around 1,800,000 distinct CDR3 sequences; about two fifths occur a single time. The biggest ten clones account for approximately 22% of the sample. Material: blood. Every receptor here comes from a human donor in good health.

This clonotype was recorded a few times. The rearrangement uses TRBV11-2 and TRBJ2-3; D is unclear. V was cut by 4 bases and J by 5 bases, with 7 bases left in between. The CDR3 sequence is 12 residues long. The germline V gene has CDR1 SGHAT and CDR2 FQNNGV. The CDR3 DNA follows: TGTGCCAGCAGCTGGGCCCAAGATACGCAGTATTTT. This gives the protein CASSWAQDTQYF.

This clonotype has just a few counts. This chain connects TRBV6-5 to TRBJ2-2, with TRBD1 matching over 8 bases. Trimming at V came to 5 bases and at J to 3 bases, leaving 5 bases not matched to a gene. CDR1 MNHEY and CDR2 SVGAGI come from the germline V gene. This CDR3 region has 15 residues. The CDR3 loop reads CASSIDRGDTGELFF. DNA for the CDR3: TGTGCCAGCAGTATCGACAGGGGAGACACCGGGGAGCTGTTTTTT.

The V call is TRBV28, the J call TRBJ2-5, with D perhaps matching TRBD2 (7 bases). The end of the DNA aligns better with TRBJ2-7, so the J call may be wrong. Germline V gene sequence: CDR1 MDHEN, CDR2 SYDVKM. The CDR3 runs to 13 residues. DNA of the CDR3: TGTGCCAGCGGGCGGGGGCAGATCTACGAGCAGTACTTC. It specifies CASGRGQIYEQYF.

The chain has TRBV7-8 and TRBJ1-1; the D is unclear. Germline V gene sequence: CDR1 SGHVS, CDR2 FQNEAQ. This CDR3 is 13 amino acids long. Trimming took 1 base from V and 5 from J, leaving 8 bases between them. CDR3 residues: CASSLERRTEAFF. The CDR3 DNA reads TGTGCCAGCAGCTTAGAAAGGAGGACTGAAGCTTTCTTT.

The J gene is TRBJ1-4, the V gene TRBV20-1, with D maybe TRBD1 (6 bases). CDR1 is DFQATT and CDR2 is SNEGSKA in the germline V gene (reference sequence). Trimming took off 6 bases at V and 5 bases at J, with 19 bases between the two ends. CDR3 length equals 15 residues. CDR3 DNA: TGCAGTGCCGTAGAAACAGGGCTGCGGAATGAAAAACTGTTTTTT. The encoded protein is CSAVETGLRNEKLFF.

This clonotype has more than one count but fewer than ten. The chain recombines TRBV29-1 with TRBJ1-2; 9 positions match TRBD1. Germline lookup yields CDR1 SQVTM and CDR2 ANQGSEA. The CDR3 sequence is 17 residues long. With 5 bases clipped from V and 1 base from J, the junction kept 14 bases outside the gene matches. The CDR3: CSVTQRDREGGNYGYTF. DNA of the CDR3: TGCAGCGTTACCCAGCGGGACAGGGAGGGGGGTAACTATGGCTACACCTTC.

V gene TRBV11-3 combines with J gene TRBJ1-6; 8 bases agree with TRBD1. V shed 5 bases and J 10 bases; nucleotides not matched to a gene: 10. The CDR3 is 15 residues long. Germline assignment: CDR1 SGHNT and CDR2 YENEEA. The CDR3 coding sequence is TGTGCCAGCAGCCCCAGTGGACAGGGTGAATCACCCCTCCACTTT. As protein: CASSPSGQGESPLHF.

This chain connects TRBV29-1 to TRBJ2-7; TRBD2 agrees at 12 bases. Germline trimming cut 4 bases from V and 1 base from J; bases unmatched to any gene: 5. Looked up from germline, CDR1 is SQVTM and CDR2 is ANQGSEA. The CDR3 runs to 15 residues. In DNA, the CDR3 is TGCAGCGTTGTCCGGCTAGCGGGGGGGTCCTACGAGCAGTACTTC. Residues: CSVVRLAGGSYEQYF.

There are a few counts of this clonotype. The gene calls are TRBV12-5 and TRBJ2-7; either TRBD1 or TRBD2 may supply D (5 bases each). Germline CDR1 reads LGHNT; CDR2 reads FRNRAP. The CDR3 has 14 residues. Trimming stripped 5 bases from V and 0 bases from J, with 11 bases between. CDR3 region: CASGPGTPSYEQYF. CDR3 coding DNA: TGTGCTAGTGGTCCCGGGACCCCCTCCTACGAGCAGTACTTC.

The chain recombines TRBV12-3 or TRBV12-4 with TRBJ1-2; D might be TRBD1 (6 bases). V was pared by 5 bases and J by 8 bases, with 21 bases between. The CDR3 contains 15 residues. The DNA for the CDR3 is TGTGCCAGCAGTACCCTTTACAGGGATGGAGGAGGCTACACCTTC. Amino acid sequence: CASSTLYRDGGGYTF.

The rearrangement links TRBV5-1 to TRBJ2-7, with 8 bases aligning to TRBD1. The CDR3 has 13 residues. V lost 4 bases, J lost 5 bases, and 5 bases stayed unmatched. The germline gives CDR1 SGHRS, CDR2 YFSETQ. CDR3 sequence reads: CASSPGQAHEQYF. Here the CDR3 DNA reads TGCGCCAGCAGCCCGGGACAGGCCCACGAGCAGTACTTC.

This clonotype was found a few times. The chain employs TRBV5-1 and TRBJ2-3; D gene uncertain. Germline-derived CDR1 and CDR2 are SGHRS and YFSETQ. The CDR3 is made up of 13 amino acids. Between the trimmed V and J ends, which lost 6 bases and 0 bases, there was a span of 8 bases. In nucleotides, the CDR3 is TGCGCCAGCAAGCATACTAGCACAGATACGCAGTATTTT. As protein: CASKHTSTDTQYF.

Here the CDR3 reads CATSMDRAGANVLTF. CDR3 DNA: TGTGCCACCAGCATGGACAGGGCTGGGGCCAACGTCCTGACTTTC. The chain employs TRBV15 and TRBJ2-6; the match to TRBD1 covers 8 bases. The CDR3 runs 15 residues. The J segment lost 2 bases and the V segment lost 4 bases, leaving 1 base of the junction unmatched. Germline loops: CDR1 LNHNV, CDR2 YYDKDF (reference sequence).

The CDR3, as DNA: TGTGCCAGCAAGACCTTTCAGGGGCTCGACACTGAAGCTTTCTTT. It translates to CASKTFQGLDTEAFF. The gene calls are TRBV11-1 and TRBJ1-1, with a possible D match to TRBD1 (6 bases). Germline V CDR1 and CDR2: SGHAT, FQDESV (reference sequence). V was shortened by 7 bases and J by 3 bases, with 18 bases between the two germline ends. CDR3 size: 15 residues. The whole variable domain, remainder taken from reference TRBV11-1 and TRBJ1-1, is EAEVAQSPRYKITEKSQAVAFWCDPISGHATLYWYRQILGQGPELLVQFQDESVVDDSQLPKDRFSAERLKGVDSTLKIQPAELGDSAMYLCASKTFQGLDTEAFFGQGTRLTVV.

The chain joins TRBV29-1 to TRBJ1-1; D gene ambiguous. Germline-derived CDR1 and CDR2 are SQVTM and ANQGSEA. The CDR3 has 14 residues. The V end lost 7 bases, the J end lost 3 bases, and 18 bases lay between the germline ends. The CDR3 here is CSARTYGSDTEAFF. The CDR3 DNA sequence: TGCAGCGCGCGGACTTATGGGAGCGACACTGAAGCTTTCTTT.

V gene TRBV3-1 combines with J gene TRBJ1-3; 11 positions agree with TRBD1. The germline V gene has CDR1 LGHDT and CDR2 YNNKEL (reference sequence). The CDR3 is made up of 14 amino acids. V was pared by 3 bases and J by 8 bases, with 3 bases of the junction left unmatched. In DNA, the CDR3 is TGTGCCAGCAGCCATGGGGACAGGGGGGACACCATATATTTT. This sequence encodes CASSHGDRGDTIYF.

The rearrangement uses TRBV12-3 or TRBV12-4 and TRBJ2-4, with 9 bases lining up with TRBD1. V dropped 7 bases and J dropped 8; count of bases not matched to a gene: 9. The CDR3 runs to 14 residues. The CDR3 DNA sequence: TGTGCCAGCACCCCGGGACAGGGCCTAGACATTCAGTACTTC. Translated, it gives CASTPGQGLDIQYF.